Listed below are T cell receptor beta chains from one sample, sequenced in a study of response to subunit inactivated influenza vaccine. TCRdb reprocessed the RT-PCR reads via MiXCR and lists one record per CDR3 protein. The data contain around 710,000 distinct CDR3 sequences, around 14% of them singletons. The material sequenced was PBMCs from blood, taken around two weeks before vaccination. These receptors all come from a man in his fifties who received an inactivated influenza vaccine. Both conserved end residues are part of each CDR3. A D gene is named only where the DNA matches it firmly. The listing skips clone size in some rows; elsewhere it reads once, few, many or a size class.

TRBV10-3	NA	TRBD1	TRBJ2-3	TGTGCCATGGGACAGGGGGACACAGATACGCAGTATTTT	CAMGQGDTDTQYF
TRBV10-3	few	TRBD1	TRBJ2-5	TGTGCCATCAGTGGCCCCGGGGAGGATTCAGCCAGGGACAGGCAAGAGACCCAGTACTTC	CAISGPGEDSARDRQETQYF
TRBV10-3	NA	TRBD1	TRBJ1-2	TGTGCCATCAGTGGGACAGGGGATGGCTACACCTTC	CAISGTGDGYTF
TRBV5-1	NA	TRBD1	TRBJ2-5	TGCGCCAGCAGCTTCAAACAGGGGGGACAAGAGACCCAGTACTTC	CASSFKQGGQETQYF
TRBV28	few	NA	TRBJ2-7	TGTGCCAGCATGGGGACATCTCCTACCAACGAGCAGTACTTC	CASMGTSPTNEQYF
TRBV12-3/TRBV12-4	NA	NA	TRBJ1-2	TGTGCCAGCAGTTTGCCAGGAGGTGGCTACACCTTC	CASSLPGGGYTF
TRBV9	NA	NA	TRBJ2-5	TGTGCCAGCAGCGTAGGAATCCGGGACACCTATTATTCAGAGACCCAGTACTTC	CASSVGIRDTYYSETQYF
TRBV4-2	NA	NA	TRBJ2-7	TGTGCCAGCAGCCGCCCTAACGACGAGCAGTACTTC	CASSRPNDEQYF
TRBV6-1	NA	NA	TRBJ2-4	TGTGCCAGCAGTCGCAACAGGGGCGGGGGAGCCAAAAACATTCAGTACTTC	CASSRNRGGGAKNIQYF
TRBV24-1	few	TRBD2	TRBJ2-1	TGTGCCACCAGTACGACAACTAGCGGGAGGACAGATGAGCAGTTCTTC	CATSTTTSGRTDEQFF
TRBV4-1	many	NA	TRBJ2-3	TGCGCCAGCAGGGACTACATAACAGATACGCAGTATTTT	CASRDYITDTQYF
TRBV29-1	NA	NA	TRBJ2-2	TGCAGCGCTGGGACACTAGTTCCCGGGGAGCTGTTTTTT	CSAGTLVPGELFF
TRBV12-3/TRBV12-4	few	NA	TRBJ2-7	TGTGCCAGCAGCCGGTACGGCGAGCAGTACTTC	CASSRYGEQYF
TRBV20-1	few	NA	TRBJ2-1	TGCAGTGCTAGCTTCGCGGGAAAATTCTATGAGCAGTTCTTC	CSASFAGKFYEQFF
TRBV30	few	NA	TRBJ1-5	TGTGCCTGGAGTGCCCCCCGTGGGCCCCAGCATTTT	CAWSAPRGPQHF
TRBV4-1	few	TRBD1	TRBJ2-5	TGCGCCAGCAGCCAAGCTTTCGCCGGGACAGAAGAGACCCAGTACTTC	CASSQAFAGTEETQYF
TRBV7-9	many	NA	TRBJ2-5	TGTGCCAGCAGCTTAACCCTCAGGGGTTCAGAGACCCAGTACTTC	CASSLTLRGSETQYF
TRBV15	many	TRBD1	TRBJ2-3	TGTGCCACCAGCAGTGAAGGGACAGGGGCCTACACAGATACGCAGTATTTT	CATSSEGTGAYTDTQYF
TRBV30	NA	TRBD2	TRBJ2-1	TGTGCCTGGAGTACGGGGCTGGGGGGGGGCTCCTACAATGAGCAGTTCTTC	CAWSTGLGGGSYNEQFF
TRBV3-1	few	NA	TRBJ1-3	TGTGCCAGCAGCCCCGGGCGGGGGGCGCCCGGAAACACCATATATTTT	CASSPGRGAPGNTIYF
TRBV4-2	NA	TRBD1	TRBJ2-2	TGTGCCAGCAGCCAAGATGGGGCGGGACAGGGGGGAGTCGGGGAGCTGTTTTTT	CASSQDGAGQGGVGELFF
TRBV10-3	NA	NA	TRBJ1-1	TGTGCCATCAGAGCATCAGAGGGCAGGCACACTGAAGCTTTCTTT	CAIRASEGRHTEAFF
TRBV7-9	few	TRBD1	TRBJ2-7	TGTGCCAGCAGCTTTAGGACAGGGGGCCACGAGCAGTACTTC	CASSFRTGGHEQYF
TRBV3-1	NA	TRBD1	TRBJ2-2	TGTGCCAGCAGCTTTTCGGGTACTGCTTTGGACAGGGATTACACCGGGGAGCTGTTTTTT	CASSFSGTALDRDYTGELFF
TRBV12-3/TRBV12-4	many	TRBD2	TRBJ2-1	TGTGCCAGCACCCCACTAGCGAGAGCCTACAATGAGCAGTTCTTC	CASTPLARAYNEQFF
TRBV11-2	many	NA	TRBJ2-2	TGTGCCAGCAGCTTTAGGCGGCAGGTTAACACCGGGGAGCTGTTTTTT	CASSFRRQVNTGELFF
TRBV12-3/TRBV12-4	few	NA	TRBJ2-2	TGTGCCAGCAGTCCCCGAGCAAGCACCGGGGAGCTGTTTTTT	CASSPRASTGELFF